Following are 20 T cell receptor beta chains from one sample sequenced in a study of identical twins. TCRdb re-analysed the 5' RACE reads in MiXCR, keeping a single row per CDR3 protein. The repertoire has 400,000 to 500,000 distinct CDR3 sequences, around 20% of them found once; the top ten carry 10% to 15%. Sequencing was performed on naive T cells sorted from blood. The receptors stem from a man in his forties or fifties in good health.

This clonotype occurred a few times. The chain carries TRBV5-1 and TRBJ2-7; 10 bases fit TRBD2. Trimming took 0 bases from V and 5 from J; bases not matched to a gene: 2. Germline-derived CDR1 and CDR2 are SGHRS and YFSETQ. This CDR3 has 14 amino acids. The CDR3 nucleotides read TGCGCCAGCAGCTTGGCTAGCGGGAGCCACGAGCAGTACTTC. It encodes CASSLASGSHEQYF.

Many counts were recorded for this clonotype. The chain joins TRBV2 to TRBJ2-1; 7 nucleotides line up with TRBD1. From germline, CDR1 is SNHLY and CDR2 FYNNEI. The CDR3 spans 14 residues. The V and J ends lost 8 bases and 3 bases, in that order; junction bases with no gene match: 7. The CDR3 DNA sequence: TGTGCCAGCGGCCGGGACAGAGTCTACAATGAGCAGTTCTTC. Translated: CASGRDRVYNEQFF.

The V call is TRBV20-1, the J call TRBJ1-5; D unclear. The CDR3 has 16 amino acids. The germline gives CDR1 DFQATT, CDR2 SNEGSKA (reference sequence). The V end was cut by 5 bases, the J end by 2 bases, with 19 bases between. The DNA for the CDR3 is TGCAGTGCTTCCCACCCAACAGAAAGGGGCAATCAGCCCCAGCATTTT. It translates to CSASHPTERGNQPQHF.

This clonotype showed up just a few times. The J gene is TRBJ2-7, the V gene TRBV7-9; D is perhaps TRBD2 (5 bases). Germline V gene sequence: CDR1 SEHNR, CDR2 FQNEAQ (reference sequence). The CDR3 totals 16 residues. Deletions cut 3 bases from V and 2 bases from J, with 17 bases between. CDR3 loop: CASSLRISDGAYEQYF. CDR3 in DNA: TGTGCCAGCAGCTTGAGGATCAGCGACGGGGCCTACGAGCAGTACTTC.

The rearrangement links TRBV9 to TRBJ2-1, with 12 bases fitting TRBD2. Germline V gene lookup returns CDR1 SGDLS and CDR2 YYNGEE. V shed 4 bases, J shed 2 bases, and the junction held 7 bases outside the gene matches. This CDR3 contains 17 residues. CDR3 region: CASSHRTSGEAYNEQFF. CDR3 DNA: TGTGCCAGCAGCCACCGGACTAGCGGGGAGGCCTACAATGAGCAGTTCTTC.

This clonotype occurred a few times. This sequence joins TRBV12-3 or TRBV12-4 and TRBJ2-1; TRBD2 matches at 14 bases. V lost 5 bases, J lost 7 bases, and 7 bases stayed unmatched. This CDR3 spans 16 amino acids. The CDR3 sequence: CASSPAGLAGENEQFF. In nucleotides, the CDR3 is TGTGCCAGCAGTCCGGCGGGACTAGCGGGGGAGAATGAGCAGTTCTTC.

This clonotype came up a few times. The genes are TRBV5-5 and TRBJ2-5, with 7 bases lining up with TRBD1. This CDR3 region has 13 residues. Per the germline V gene, CDR1 is SGHKS and CDR2 is YYEKEE (reference sequence). With 5 bases clipped from V and 5 bases from J, the junction kept 6 bases outside the gene matches. This CDR3 reads CASSHRGQETQYF. CDR3 nucleotides: TGTGCCAGCAGTCACAGGGGACAGGAGACCCAGTACTTC.

This clonotype came up a few times. This chain uses TRBV12-3 or TRBV12-4 with TRBJ2-7; D tentatively reads TRBD1 or TRBD2 (6 bases each). With 3 bases removed from V and 6 bases from J, the gap between germline ends came to 12 bases. The length of the CDR3 is 13 residues. The CDR3: CASSFTGAAEQYF. The DNA of the CDR3 is TGTGCCAGCAGTTTCACGGGGGCCGCCGAGCAGTACTTC.

This clonotype came up a few times. The J gene is TRBJ2-7, the V gene TRBV3-1; D tentatively reads TRBD1 or TRBD2 (5 bases each). The CDR3 is 15 residues long. V lost 4 bases and J lost 0, with 13 bases in between. Germline CDR1 and CDR2: LGHDT and YNNKEL (reference sequence). The CDR3 nucleotides read TGTGCCAGCAGCCGAACGGGGACGAGCTCCTACGAGCAGTACTTC. Protein product: CASSRTGTSSYEQYF.

This clonotype was detected ten times or more. This chain uses TRBV5-5 with TRBJ2-3; no reliable D call. V lost 0 bases to trimming and J lost 3 bases, with 17 bases between them. The length of the CDR3 is 17 residues. Germline V gene sequence: CDR1 SGHKS, CDR2 YYEKEE (reference sequence). Here the CDR3 reads CASSLAESGIWTDTQYF. Written as DNA, the CDR3 is TGTGCCAGCAGCTTGGCCGAGTCTGGAATTTGGACAGATACGCAGTATTTT.

This clonotype appeared a few times. J is TRBJ2-3 and V is TRBV7-6; 10 bases fit TRBD2. Germline V gene lookup returns CDR1 SGHVS and CDR2 FNYEAQ. Germline trimming cut 0 bases from V and 6 bases from J; bases unmatched to any gene: 6. This CDR3 spans 16 amino acids. The CDR3 DNA reads TGTGCCAGCAGCTTAGCCAGCGGGAGGGCCGAGGATACGCAGTATTTT. This encodes CASSLASGRAEDTQYF.

In its sample, this clonotype was seen a few times. The chain employs TRBV20-1 and TRBJ1-5, with unresolved D. Germline lookup yields CDR1 DFQATT and CDR2 SNEGSKA (reference sequence). V was shortened by 7 bases and J by 11 bases, with 15 bases between the two germline ends. CDR3 size: 11 residues. The CDR3 spells CSDPGPPAQHF. CDR3 in DNA: TGCAGTGACCCGGGCCCCCCAGCCCAGCATTTT.

V is TRBV4-2 and J is TRBJ2-5, with TRBD1 matching 7 bases. This CDR3 has 16 residues. Trimming cost V 0 bases and J 1 base; bases outside gene matches: 5. The germline V gene has CDR1 LGHNA and CDR2 YNFKEQ. The DNA of the CDR3 is TGTGCCAGCAGCCAAGATCTCCGGGACAGCCAAGAGACCCAGTACTTC. Its translation: CASSQDLRDSQETQYF.

In its sample, this clonotype was seen a few times. The genes are TRBV20-1 and TRBJ2-3, with D perhaps TRBD1 (6 bases). This CDR3 has 16 amino acids. The V and J ends lost 6 bases and 0 bases respectively, with 19 bases between them. Germline CDR1 reads DFQATT; CDR2 reads SNEGSKA (reference sequence). CDR3 protein: CSASRQVRSSTDTQYF. CDR3 DNA sequence: TGCAGTGCCTCTAGACAGGTCCGTAGTAGCACAGATACGCAGTATTTT.

This clonotype has a handful of counts. The V and J genes are TRBV7-2 and TRBJ1-6, with 8 bases fitting TRBD1. The germline V gene encodes CDR1 SGHTA and CDR2 FQGNSA. The CDR3 contains 17 residues. V gave up 1 base and J gave up 11 bases; unmatched junction bases: 13. CDR3 DNA sequence: TGTGCCAGCAGCTTAGGGCGAGCGGGACAGGCACGAACACCCCTCCACTTT. Its translation is CASSLGRAGQARTPLHF. Supplemented by reference TRBV7-2 and TRBJ1-6, the full variable domain reads GAGVSQSPSNKVTEKGKDVELRCDPISGHTALYWYRQSLGQGLEFLIYFQGNSAPDKSGLPSDRFSAERTGGSVSTLTIQRTQQEDSAVYLCASSLGRAGQARTPLHFGNGTRLTVT.

As DNA, the CDR3 is TGCGCCAGCAGCCCAGGACTATCGCCCTCCTACAATGAGCAGTTCTTC. Protein: CASSPGLSPSYNEQFF. This chain connects TRBV4-1 to TRBJ2-1; maybe TRBD2 (6 bases). Germline CDR1 MGHRA, CDR2 YSYEKL. The CDR3 consists of 16 residues. Trimming stripped 4 bases from V and 0 bases from J, with 13 bases between.

CDR3 region: CASSLSASRTYNEQFF. The DNA for the CDR3 is TGTGCCAGCAGTTTATCGGCTAGCCGAACCTACAATGAGCAGTTCTTC. The genes are TRBV28 and TRBJ2-1, with a possible D match to TRBD2 (5 bases). V lost 1 base and J 2 bases, leaving 12 bases between the germline ends. Germline V gene data show CDR1 as MDHEN and CDR2 as SYDVKM. CDR3 size: 16 residues.

The sample holds many counts of this clonotype. The chain links TRBV20-1 to TRBJ2-1, with D possibly TRBD1 on 5 matching bases. Trimming removed 7 bases at V and 6 bases at J, with 19 bases between. This CDR3 has 14 amino acids. Germline lookup yields CDR1 DFQATT and CDR2 SNEGSKA (reference sequence). The chain's CDR3 is CSGTAQGKSNEQFF. CDR3 sequence (DNA): TGCAGTGGTACGGCGCAGGGTAAAAGCAATGAGCAGTTCTTC.

This clonotype was counted between two and nine times. V gene TRBV20-1 combines with J gene TRBJ2-1; D perhaps matches TRBD2 (6 bases). Germline lookup yields CDR1 DFQATT and CDR2 SNEGSKA (reference sequence). Trimming removed 6 bases at V and 8 bases at J, with 23 bases between. The CDR3 sequence is 15 residues long. CDR3 DNA: TGCAGTGCCCCCCCTATTGCGGGGCCCTATGATGAGCAGTTCTTC. Residues: CSAPPIAGPYDEQFF.

This clonotype was observed a handful of times. The chain has TRBV28 and TRBJ1-5; weak D call: TRBD1 (5 bases). The V gene lost 11 bases and the J gene lost 0 bases, with 26 bases spanning the gap. Germline V CDR1 and CDR2: MDHEN, SYDVKM. This CDR3 spans 18 amino acids. The CDR3: CAGSSLPGVVDSNQPQHF. For the CDR3, the DNA is TGTGCCGGGAGCAGCCTCCCGGGGGTAGTCGATAGCAATCAGCCCCAGCATTTT.